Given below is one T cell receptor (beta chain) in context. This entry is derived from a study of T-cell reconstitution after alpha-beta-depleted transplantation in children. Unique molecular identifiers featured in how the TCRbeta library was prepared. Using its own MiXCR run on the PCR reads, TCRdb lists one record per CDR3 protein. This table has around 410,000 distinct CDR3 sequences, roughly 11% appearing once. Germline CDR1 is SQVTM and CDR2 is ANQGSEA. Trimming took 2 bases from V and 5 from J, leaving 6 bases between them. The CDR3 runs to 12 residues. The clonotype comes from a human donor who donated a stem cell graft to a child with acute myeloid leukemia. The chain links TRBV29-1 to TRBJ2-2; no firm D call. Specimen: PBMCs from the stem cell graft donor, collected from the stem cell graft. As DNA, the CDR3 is TGCAGCGTTGAACTAGGGACCGGGGAGCTGTTTTTT. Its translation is CSVELGTGELFF.